The 27 T cell receptor beta chains given below trace back to one sample, sequenced in a study of blood T cell repertoires in COVID-19. Only in-frame clones appear in the TCRdb table, and some are missing; sequencing was by immunoSEQ multiplex PCR. The sample shows 200,000 to 300,000 clones, approximately 86% of them seen only once. The sample taken for sequencing was peripheral blood. The receptors were sampled from a woman in her twenties or thirties with acute or convalescent COVID-19.

A single count supports this clone. The gene calls are TRBV29-1 and TRBJ2-5, with TRBD1 identical over 8 bases. Germline V gives CDR1 SQVTM, CDR2 ANQGSEA. CDR3 length: 14 amino acids. The V gene end was trimmed by 3 bases and the J gene end by 4 bases; junction bases not matched to a gene: 7. CDR3 nucleotide sequence: TGCAGCGTTGATGGAGGACAGGGTGGAGAGACCCAGTACTTC. Translating it yields CSVDGGQGGETQYF.

The CDR3 loop reads CASSSVVGPSGSSYEQYF. CDR3 DNA: TGTGCCAGCAGCTCGGTAGTGGGTCCTAGCGGGAGTTCATACGAGCAGTACTTC. This sequence joins TRBV7-9 and TRBJ2-7; 10 bases fit TRBD2. This CDR3 has 18 residues. Germline CDR1 and CDR2: SEHNR and FQNEAQ (reference sequence). The V segment lost 4 bases and the J segment 4 bases; nucleotides outside the gene matches: 16.

The chain is built from TRBV29-1 and TRBJ2-1; tentative D call: TRBD2 (6 bases). Germline CDR1 and CDR2: SQVTM and ANQGSEA. Deletions cut 3 bases from V and 10 bases from J, with 19 bases between. The CDR3 contains 14 residues. In DNA form, the CDR3 reads TGCAGCGTTGAGCTATATGGGACTCCCAGGGAGCAGTTCTTC. It encodes CSVELYGTPREQFF.

The chain links TRBV29-1 to TRBJ2-1, with TRBD2 identical over 12 bases. The CDR3 loop spans 14 amino acids. Germline V CDR1 and CDR2: SQVTM, ANQGSEA. Unmatched junction bases numbered 4, after V lost 6 bases and J lost 4 bases. CDR3 nucleotide sequence: TGCAGCGTGGAGGGACTAGCGGGTTACAATGAGCAGTTCTTC. Residues: CSVEGLAGYNEQFF.

The V gene is TRBV7-9, the J gene TRBJ1-1, with unresolved D. CDR1 SEHNR and CDR2 FQNEAQ come from the germline V gene (reference sequence). V gave up 3 bases and J gave up 2 bases, with 16 bases separating them. The CDR3 spans 16 residues. CDR3 coding DNA: TGTGCCAGCAGCTTTGATTTGTTAGGACTAAACACTGAAGCTTTCTTT. Encoded protein: CASSFDLLGLNTEAFF.

This chain uses TRBV7-3 with TRBJ2-3; unclear D gene. The CDR3 contains 16 residues. The germline V gene has CDR1 SGHTA and CDR2 FQGTGA. V lost 0 bases and J lost 3, with 13 bases in between. CDR3 sequence: CASSLTGAAGTDTQYF. CDR3 DNA sequence: TGTGCCAGCAGCTTAACCGGCGCGGCCGGGACAGATACGCAGTATTTT.

V is TRBV3-1 (or the pseudogene TRBV3-2) and J is TRBJ1-6; the D is unclear. Germline V gene sequence: CDR1 LGHDT, CDR2 YNNKEL (reference sequence). The ends were cut back, 3 bases at V and 9 bases at J, with 9 bases in the middle. The CDR3 spans 13 residues. CDR3 sequence: CASSQYPGSPLHF. The CDR3 nucleotides read TGTGCCAGCAGCCAGTACCCAGGTTCACCCCTCCACTTT.

This clone has a single count. V usage is TRBV6-5 and J usage is TRBJ2-1, with 10 bases that match TRBD1. Germline trimming cut 6 bases from V and 7 bases from J; bases unmatched to any gene: 9. This CDR3 is 15 amino acids long. Germline loops: CDR1 MNHEY, CDR2 SVGAGI. This CDR3 reads CASSIPGQGLNEQFF. The CDR3 bases are TGTGCCAGCAGCATACCGGGACAGGGGTTGAATGAGCAGTTCTTC.

The V and J genes are TRBV6-6 and TRBJ1-2; D ambiguous. CDR1 MNHNY and CDR2 SVGAGI come from the germline V gene (reference sequence). Trimming pared 0 bases from V and 4 bases from J, leaving 15 bases between. The length of the CDR3 is 16 residues. The CDR3 region has the DNA TGTGCCAGCAGTTACTCGACATACGAAAGTATCTATGGCTACACCTTC. Amino acid sequence: CASSYSTYESIYGYTF.

A note on this clone: The junction departs from the called germline gene at one end, perhaps through a read error. The J gene is TRBJ2-1, the V gene TRBV19; TRBD2 aligns across 8 bases. The V gene's germline CDR1 is LNHDA and CDR2 SQIVND (reference sequence). The CDR3 contains 14 residues. The CDR3 DNA is TGTGCCAGTAGTGATACCTCGACTAGCGCTGGGCGGGTCTTC. This encodes CASSDTSTSAGRVF.

The gene calls are TRBV6-6 and TRBJ2-6, with TRBD1 as a possible D gene (6 bases). Between the trimmed V and J ends, which lost 6 bases and 3 bases, there was a span of 15 bases. Germline lookup yields CDR1 MNHNY and CDR2 SVGAGI (reference sequence). The CDR3 spans 16 residues. The chain's CDR3 is CASRMTGLHGANVLTF. CDR3 nucleotides: TGTGCCAGCAGGATGACAGGTCTGCATGGGGCCAACGTCCTGACTTTC.

The chain combines TRBV12-3 or TRBV12-4 with TRBJ1-1; D perhaps matches TRBD1 (5 bases). The CDR3 is 13 residues long. Trimming left V 7 bases short and J 4 bases short, with 13 bases between. The CDR3 DNA follows: TGTGCCAGCACCTTAAGGGGTAGCACTGAAGCTTTCTTT. The encoded protein is CASTLRGSTEAFF.

The V gene is TRBV28, the J gene TRBJ2-7; the D gene is possibly TRBD2 (6 bases). Germline-derived CDR1 and CDR2 are MDHEN and SYDVKM. The CDR3 sequence is 16 residues long. Trimming shortened V by 4 bases and J by 3 bases, and 19 bases separated the two germline ends. CDR3 residues: CASSSSDGGKLYEQYF. The CDR3 coding sequence is TGTGCCAGCAGTTCGTCGGACGGGGGAAAACTCTACGAGCAGTACTTC.

Turning to this clone: An end of the junction does not agree with germline; a read error may underlie this. The chain couples TRBV27 to TRBJ2-2, with 14 bases fitting TRBD2. CDR3 size: 19 residues. Germline CDR1 reads MNHEY; CDR2 reads SMNVEV (reference sequence). CDR3 sequence (DNA): TGTGCCAGCAGCTTATCTCCGGGACTAGCGGGAGTTGGCACCGGGGAGCTGTTTTTT. Amino acid sequence: CASSLSPGLAGVGTGELFF.

The genes are TRBV19 and TRBJ1-6, with 7 bases aligning to TRBD1. The junction had 6 bases not matched to a gene; V was cut back by 3 bases and J by 1 base. Germline V gene lookup returns CDR1 LNHDA and CDR2 SQIVND (reference sequence). This CDR3 is built from 17 residues. The DNA of the CDR3 is TGTGCCAGTAGTATTCCCTCGACAGGGTCCTATAATTCACCCCTCCACTTT. This translates into CASSIPSTGSYNSPLHF.

The gene calls are TRBV6-6 and TRBJ1-1; 10 nucleotides line up with TRBD1. The V gene end was trimmed by 8 bases and the J gene end by 0 bases; junction bases not matched to a gene: 9. Germline CDR1 MNHNY, CDR2 SVGAGI (reference sequence). The CDR3 contains 16 residues. CDR3 sequence (DNA): TGTGCCAGCTACACCGGGACAGGGGATGTGAACACTGAAGCTTTCTTT. It is translated as CASYTGTGDVNTEAFF.

The chain has TRBV7-9 and TRBJ1-2, with D possibly being TRBD1 (5 bases). The CDR3 length is 15 residues. V was pared by 4 bases and J by 4 bases, with 16 bases between. Per the germline V gene, CDR1 is SEHNR and CDR2 is FQNEAQ (reference sequence). The CDR3 protein is CASSSLQGRSYGYTF. DNA for the CDR3: TGTGCCAGCAGCTCGCTCCAGGGTCGGAGCTATGGCTACACCTTC.

The J gene is TRBJ2-2, the V gene TRBV11-3, with 8 bases identical to TRBD2. Germline lookup yields CDR1 SGHNT and CDR2 YENEEA. This CDR3 region has 15 residues. With 2 bases clipped from V and 4 bases from J, the junction kept 3 bases outside the gene matches. The CDR3 region is CASSLSGSGTGELFF. The DNA for the CDR3 is TGTGCCAGCAGCTTAAGCGGGAGTGGCACCGGGGAGCTGTTTTTT.

V usage is TRBV7-2 and J usage is TRBJ2-4, with 8 positions matching TRBD1. Germline V lookup: CDR1 SGHTA, CDR2 FQGNSA. This CDR3 region has 15 residues. Trimming removed 5 bases from V and 6 bases from J; junction bases left unmatched: 9. The CDR3 region is CASSENRGVANIQYF. CDR3 nucleotide sequence: TGTGCCAGCAGCGAAAACAGGGGGGTGGCAAACATTCAGTACTTC.

The chain joins TRBV2 to TRBJ1-5; 8 bases are shared with TRBD1. The germline V gene has CDR1 SNHLY and CDR2 FYNNEI. Trimming took 1 base from V and 6 from J; bases not matched to a gene: 5. The CDR3 contains 15 residues. The CDR3, as DNA: TGTGCCAGCAGTGAAGACGGACAGGGAGGTCAGCCCCAGCATTTT. It encodes CASSEDGQGGQPQHF.

CDR3 loop: CASSLVPSGGYNEQFF. The CDR3 DNA sequence: TGTGCCAGCAGCTTAGTTCCTAGCGGGGGATACAATGAGCAGTTCTTC. The gene calls are TRBV13 and TRBJ2-1; 10 nucleotides line up with TRBD2. The germline CDR1 and CDR2 sequences are PRHDT and FYEKMQ (reference sequence). There are 16 residues in the CDR3. V gave up 1 base and J gave up 4 bases; unmatched junction bases: 4.

This clone appeared a few times. The V call is TRBV7-6, the J call TRBJ2-7, with TRBD2 identical over 7 bases. CDR3 size: 15 residues. V was clipped by 5 bases and J by 4 bases; unmatched bases: 11. Germline V lookup: CDR1 SGHVS, CDR2 FNYEAQ. The CDR3 nucleotides are TGTGCCAGCAGCCTCAAGAGCGGGATAGCGTACGAGCAGTACTTC. Translated: CASSLKSGIAYEQYF.

The V gene is TRBV7-6, the J gene TRBJ1-1; D is possibly TRBD1 (6 bases). V lost 5 bases, J lost 1 base, and 11 bases lay in between. This CDR3 comprises 14 residues. CDR1 and CDR2 from the germline V gene are SGHVS and FNYEAQ. The CDR3 is CASSTGHTNTEAFF. DNA of the CDR3: TGTGCCAGCAGCACGGGACATACGAACACTGAAGCTTTCTTT. The entire variable domain, with the rest obtained from reference TRBV7-6 and TRBJ1-1, is as follows: GAGVSQSPRYKVTKRGQDVALRCDPISGHVSLYWYRQALGQGPEFLTYFNYEAQQDKSGLPNDRFSAERPEGSISTLTIQRTEQRDSAMYRCASSTGHTNTEAFFGQGTRLTVV.

This chain uses TRBV29-1 with TRBJ2-3; 12 positions match TRBD2. The CDR3 contains 16 residues. J lost 2 bases, V lost 6 bases, and 9 bases had no gene match. Germline CDR1 and CDR2: SQVTM and ANQGSEA. The CDR3, as DNA: TGCAGCGTCGAACCGACTAGCGGGAGATTCACAGATACGCAGTATTTT. The encoded protein is CSVEPTSGRFTDTQYF.

Notes on this clone: Other DNA variants within this sample encode the same CDR3. This rearrangement joins TRBV4-1 to TRBJ2-7, with D tentatively TRBD2 (7 bases). Looked up from germline, CDR1 is MGHRA and CDR2 is YSYEKL. The V end lost 3 bases, the J end lost 5 bases, and 11 bases lay between the germline ends. The CDR3 contains 13 residues. The CDR3 DNA follows: TGCGCCAGCAGCCAGGGGGGGACAAACGAGCAGTACTTC. This encodes CASSQGGTNEQYF.

The chain combines TRBV19 with TRBJ1-1, with 8 bases aligning to TRBD1. Germline V gene lookup returns CDR1 LNHDA and CDR2 SQIVND (reference sequence). V was clipped by 7 bases and J by 5 bases; unmatched bases: 3. The CDR3 totals 12 residues. CDR3: CASTQGDTEAFF. The CDR3 bases are TGTGCCAGTACACAGGGGGATACTGAAGCTTTCTTT.

The chain carries TRBV4-3 and TRBJ2-7, with a tentative D call TRBD2 (5 bases). V lost 2 bases and J lost 1, with 9 bases in between. The CDR3 is 14 residues long. Germline CDR1 reads LGHNA; CDR2 reads YSLEER. The CDR3 DNA sequence: TGCGCCAGCAGCCAATGGACGGGATCCTACGAGCAGTACTTC. Translating gives CASSQWTGSYEQYF.